These 11 T cell receptor beta chains came from one sample sequenced in a study of T cell responses to AZD1222 COVID-19 vaccine. Using immunoSEQ multiplex PCR, the repertoire was profiled, and TCRdb retains in-frame clones only, with some absent. The sample gives roughly 140,000 clones, 90% to 95% of which show up once; under 2% is in the top ten. The specimen was peripheral blood, collected on day 0 of AZD1222 vaccination. The source is an adult in good health.

The chain is built from TRBV27 and TRBJ1-2, with 12 bases that match TRBD1. The CDR3 totals 16 residues. The V gene end was trimmed by 6 bases and the J gene end by 4 bases; junction bases not matched to a gene: 9. Looked up from germline, CDR1 is MNHEY and CDR2 is SMNVEV (reference sequence). CDR3: CASSAGTGGLGYGYTF. The DNA of the CDR3 is TGTGCCAGCAGCGCCGGGACAGGGGGCTTGGGCTATGGCTACACCTTC.

The count of this clone is one. J is TRBJ2-6 and V is TRBV4-1; TRBD1 might be the D (6 bases). This CDR3 contains 16 residues. Trimming pared 4 bases from V and 3 bases from J, leaving 13 bases between. Germline V gives CDR1 MGHRA, CDR2 YSYEKL. CDR3 residues: CASSRTGPFGANVLTF. Written as DNA, the CDR3 is TGCGCCAGCAGCCGTACAGGGCCCTTTGGGGCCAACGTCCTGACTTTC.

This chain uses TRBV19 with TRBJ1-6; a possible D gene is TRBD1 (5 bases). V was shortened by 4 bases and J by 7 bases, with 17 bases between the two germline ends. In germline, CDR1 is LNHDA, CDR2 SQIVND (reference sequence). The CDR3 spans 16 residues. The CDR3 sequence: CASSTDGPGGNSPLHF. The CDR3 bases are TGTGCCAGTAGTACCGACGGTCCTGGGGGAAATTCACCCCTCCACTTT.

V gene TRBV30 combines with J gene TRBJ1-1, with D perhaps TRBD1 (5 bases). CDR3 length: 13 amino acids. Trimming left V 7 bases short and J 1 base short, with 13 bases between. Germline V gives CDR1 GTSNPN, CDR2 SVGIG (reference sequence). The DNA of the CDR3 is TGTGCCTCCCTTCTCGGGGCGAACACTGAAGCTTTCTTT. It translates to CASLLGANTEAFF.

CDR3: CASSTVAGGRNEQFF. Written as DNA, the CDR3 is TGTGCCAGTAGTACAGTAGCGGGAGGGCGTAATGAGCAGTTCTTC. The J gene is TRBJ2-1, the V gene TRBV19, with 11 bases lining up with TRBD2. The V gene end was trimmed by 4 bases and the J gene end by 7 bases; junction bases not matched to a gene: 6. From germline, CDR1 is LNHDA and CDR2 SQIVND (reference sequence). This CDR3 is 15 amino acids long.

The V and J genes are TRBV10-2 and TRBJ2-2, with D possibly matching TRBD1 (6 bases). The CDR3 sequence is 15 residues long. V dropped 3 bases and J dropped 6 bases, with 14 bases sitting between them. Germline V gene sequence: CDR1 WSHSY, CDR2 SAAADI. In DNA form, the CDR3 reads TGCGCCAGCAGTGAACACAGGGTATCGTCCGGGGAGCTGTTTTTT. Protein sequence: CASSEHRVSSGELFF.

The V gene is TRBV5-5, the J gene TRBJ1-2; 8 bases agree with TRBD1. This CDR3 comprises 15 residues. Unmatched junction bases numbered 3, after V lost 0 bases and J lost 2 bases. Looked up from germline, CDR1 is SGHKS and CDR2 is YYEKEE (reference sequence). The CDR3 nucleotides are TGTGCCAGCAGCTTGGCAGGGGGCCAGAACTATGGCTACACCTTC. Its protein product is CASSLAGGQNYGYTF.

The chain has TRBV11-2 and TRBJ2-2; no clear D. CDR3 length: 11 amino acids. The V end was cut by 2 bases, the J end by 8 bases, with 3 bases between. CDR1 and CDR2 from the germline V gene are SGHAT and FQNNGV. The CDR3, as DNA: TGTGCCAGCAGCTTATCAGGGGAGCTGTTTTTT. Encoded protein: CASSLSGELFF.

The rearrangement links TRBV5-8 to TRBJ2-1; tentatively, D is TRBD2 (6 bases). This CDR3 comprises 16 residues. CDR1 is SGHTS, CDR2 YDEGEE, per germline. V lost 0 bases and J 6 bases, leaving 16 bases between the germline ends. CDR3 loop: CASSLVGLHKSNEQFF. The CDR3 DNA sequence: TGTGCCAGCAGCTTGGTCGGACTACACAAGTCCAATGAGCAGTTCTTC.

The CDR3 here is CASSPFGQGKKLFF. CDR3 nucleotide sequence: TGTGCCAGTAGCCCCTTTGGACAGGGCAAAAAACTGTTTTTT. J is TRBJ1-4 and V is TRBV19; 8 nucleotides line up with TRBD1. Losses at the gene ends were 6 bases for V and 9 bases for J; bases not matched to a gene: 9. Germline V gene data show CDR1 as LNHDA and CDR2 as SQIVND (reference sequence). The CDR3 has 14 residues.

This chain uses TRBV15 with TRBJ1-1; no clear D gene. Trimming pared 1 base from V and 1 base from J, leaving 10 bases between. The CDR3 consists of 15 residues. Germline CDR1 reads LNHNV; CDR2 reads YYDKDF (reference sequence). CDR3 nucleotides: TGTGCCACCAGCAGAGGTGGAGCTACGAACACTGAAGCTTTCTTT. It is translated as CATSRGGATNTEAFF.